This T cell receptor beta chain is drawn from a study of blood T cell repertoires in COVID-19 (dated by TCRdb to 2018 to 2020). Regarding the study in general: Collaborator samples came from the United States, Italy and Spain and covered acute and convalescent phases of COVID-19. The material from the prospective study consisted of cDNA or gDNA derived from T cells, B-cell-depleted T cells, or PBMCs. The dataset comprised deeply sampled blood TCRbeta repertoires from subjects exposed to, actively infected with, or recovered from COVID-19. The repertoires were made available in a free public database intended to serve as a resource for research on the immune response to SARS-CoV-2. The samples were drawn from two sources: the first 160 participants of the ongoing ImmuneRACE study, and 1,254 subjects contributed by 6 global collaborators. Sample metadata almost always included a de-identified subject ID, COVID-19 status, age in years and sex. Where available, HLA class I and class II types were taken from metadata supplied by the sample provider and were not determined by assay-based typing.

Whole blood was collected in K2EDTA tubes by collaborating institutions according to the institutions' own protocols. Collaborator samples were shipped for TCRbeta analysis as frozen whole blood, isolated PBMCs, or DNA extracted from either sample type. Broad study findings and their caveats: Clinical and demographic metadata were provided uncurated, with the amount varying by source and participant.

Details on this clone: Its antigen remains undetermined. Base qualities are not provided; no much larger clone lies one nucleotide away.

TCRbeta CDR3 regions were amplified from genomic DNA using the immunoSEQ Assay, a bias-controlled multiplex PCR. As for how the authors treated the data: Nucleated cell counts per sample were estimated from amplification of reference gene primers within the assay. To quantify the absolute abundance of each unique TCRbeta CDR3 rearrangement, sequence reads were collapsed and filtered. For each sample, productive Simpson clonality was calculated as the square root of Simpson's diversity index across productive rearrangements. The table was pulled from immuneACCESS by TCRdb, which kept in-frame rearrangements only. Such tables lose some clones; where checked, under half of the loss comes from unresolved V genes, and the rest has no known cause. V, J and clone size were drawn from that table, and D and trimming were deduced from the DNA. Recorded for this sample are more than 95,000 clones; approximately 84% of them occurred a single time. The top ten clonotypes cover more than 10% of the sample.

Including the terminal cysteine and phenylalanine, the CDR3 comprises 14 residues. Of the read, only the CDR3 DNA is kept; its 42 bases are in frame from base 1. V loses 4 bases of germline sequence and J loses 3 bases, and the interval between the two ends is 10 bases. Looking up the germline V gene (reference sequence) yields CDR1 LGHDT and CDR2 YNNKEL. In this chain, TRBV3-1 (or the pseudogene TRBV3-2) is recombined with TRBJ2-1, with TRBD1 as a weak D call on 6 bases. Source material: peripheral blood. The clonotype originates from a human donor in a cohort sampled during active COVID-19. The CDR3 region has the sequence CASSRQTGYNEQFF. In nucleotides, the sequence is TGTGCCAGCAGCCGACAGACAGGCTACAATGAGCAGTTCTTC.